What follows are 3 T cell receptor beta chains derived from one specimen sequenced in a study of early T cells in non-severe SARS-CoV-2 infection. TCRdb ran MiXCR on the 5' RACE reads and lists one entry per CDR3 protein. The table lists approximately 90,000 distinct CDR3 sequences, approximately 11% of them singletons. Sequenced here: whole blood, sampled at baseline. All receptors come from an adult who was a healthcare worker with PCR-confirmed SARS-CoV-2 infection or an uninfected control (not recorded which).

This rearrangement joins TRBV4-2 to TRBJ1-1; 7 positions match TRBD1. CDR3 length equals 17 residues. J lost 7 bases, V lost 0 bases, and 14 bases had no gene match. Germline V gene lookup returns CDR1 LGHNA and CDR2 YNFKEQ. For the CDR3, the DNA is TGTGCCAGCAGCCAAGACCGGGACAGTAGTGCGAACGGTGAAGCTTTCTTT. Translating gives CASSQDRDSSANGEAFF.

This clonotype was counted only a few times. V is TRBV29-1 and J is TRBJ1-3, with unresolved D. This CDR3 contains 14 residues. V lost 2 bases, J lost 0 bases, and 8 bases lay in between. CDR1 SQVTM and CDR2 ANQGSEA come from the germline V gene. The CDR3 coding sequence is TGCAGCGTTGAATTGGCCAGCTCTGGAAACACCATATATTTT. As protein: CSVELASSGNTIYF.

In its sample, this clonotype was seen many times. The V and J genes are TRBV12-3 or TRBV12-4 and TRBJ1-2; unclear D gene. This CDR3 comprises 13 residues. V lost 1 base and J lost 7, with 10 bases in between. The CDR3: CASSLVAGFGYTF. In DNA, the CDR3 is TGTGCCAGCAGTTTAGTCGCGGGGTTTGGCTACACCTTC.